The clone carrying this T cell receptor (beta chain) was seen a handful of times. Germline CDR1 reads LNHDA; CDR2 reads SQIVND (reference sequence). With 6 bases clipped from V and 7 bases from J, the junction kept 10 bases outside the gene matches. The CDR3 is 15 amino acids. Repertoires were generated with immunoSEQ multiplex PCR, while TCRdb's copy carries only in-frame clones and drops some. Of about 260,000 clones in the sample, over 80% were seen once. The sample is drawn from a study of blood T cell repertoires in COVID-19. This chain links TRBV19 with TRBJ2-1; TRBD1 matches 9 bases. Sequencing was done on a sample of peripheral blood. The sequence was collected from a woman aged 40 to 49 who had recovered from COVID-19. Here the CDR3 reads CASRVGQGVSNEQFF. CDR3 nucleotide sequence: TGTGCCAGTAGAGTGGGACAGGGTGTGTCAAATGAGCAGTTCTTC. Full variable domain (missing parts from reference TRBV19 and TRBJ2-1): DGGITQSPKYLFRKEGQNVTLSCEQNLNHDAMYWYRQDPGQGLRLIYYSQIVNDFQKGDIAEGYSVSREKKESFPLTVTSAQKNPTAFYLCASRVGQGVSNEQFFGPGTRLTVL.